The sequence of this T cell receptor (beta chain) was determined in a study of cytomegalovirus exposure and HLA in healthy donors (dated by TCRdb to between 2016 and 2019). For the study in its entirety: In an earlier analysis of approximately 500 of the donors, 250 to 300 Gb of sequence data and 90 million to 130 million unique TCR beta sequences from 150 million to 200 million T cells were reported. About 330 gigabases of sequencing data and approximately 91 million unique TCR sequences made up an early release that covered roughly 670 HLA-typed donors. Of the 350 to 400 genotyped donors, 65% to 90% fell in the genetic ancestry cluster associated with self-reported Caucasian donors. The study aimed to test whether cataloging public T cell receptors could reveal signatures of past pathogen exposure. The study used immunosequencing to profile the T cell repertoires of approximately 630 subjects and linked those repertoires to cytomegalovirus serostatus. Besides the first cohort of 550 to 750 subjects, a separate validation cohort made up of around 120 different subjects was used. High-throughput TCR immunosequencing, statistical association of individual TCRs with disease status, and machine learning were combined to predict cytomegalovirus infection status. A later analysis re-analyzed previously published TCR beta repertoires from 550 to 700 donors and added high-resolution HLA genotyping to study TCR occurrence patterns. In the later analysis, no new phenotypic data were used to find candidate immune exposures; instead, reliance was placed on TCR beta sequences and their occurrence across donors. In an earlier analysis of 587 of the donors, high-throughput TCR beta sequencing was used to judge whether each TCR beta V gene segment behaved as functional or pseudogenic. Alongside the repertoire data, information on donor age, sex, ethnicity and CMV serostatus was compiled. In a later genetic analysis, genome-wide SNP genotypes for about 55% of the roughly 700 donors were used, and that subset was treated as a discovery cohort. All discovery cohort repertoires had been generated using a single sequencing platform. Class I and class II HLA loci were covered by the typing at four-digit resolution. The number of donors typed differed by locus, with roughly 629-640 for A, B, C, DRB1 and DQB1, over 500 for DQA1, 600 to 610 for DPA1, and about 450 for DPB1. Roughly 5 DR-DQ haplotypes were handled as single units for association and clustering, since linkage in the cohort was strong. On average, around 230,000 unique TCR beta nucleotide sequences were sequenced per donor among a few hundred genotyped donors of the cohort, with roughly 18% of those sequences being non-productive. Results the study describes overall, beyond this receptor: Linkage disequilibrium might explain the correlated functional status among segregating V segments, but an unknown experimental factor could not be ruled out. The authors suggested that the approach could potentially be generalized to other disease states and immunological phenotypes. In vitro tests confirmed that a few of the cytomegalovirus-associated TCR beta chains recognize cytomegalovirus antigens. Presence/absence analyses assumed roughly uniform sequencing depth across donors, an assumption that may not hold. Cytomegalovirus status was reported to be diagnosed by the classifier with high specificity and sensitivity in both the original and validation cohorts. At a false discovery rate of 0.05, a later analysis linked some 17,000 TCR beta sequences to specific HLA alleles. About 17 rarely observed V segments, including chromosome 9 orphons, were excluded from the earlier analysis of some 590 of the donors because counts were too low. According to a later analysis, TCR association rates differed among HLA loci, with DRB1 alleles showing the most associated TCRs and HLA-C alleles showing the fewest. The study listed 150 to 200 TCR beta chains as associated with cytomegalovirus. While some public TCRs were present in many individuals, most TCR sequences turned up only very rarely across donors. In an earlier analysis of some 550 of the donors, most TCR beta V segments were observed in productive rearrangements about 90% or about 30% of the time, broadly matching IMGT annotations. Most CMV-associated TCR beta chains appeared to be HLA-restricted in a later analysis, and the HLA associations seemed to be driven largely by CMV exposure. A later genetic analysis reported fewer N-insertions in productive TCRs among donors in an Asian-associated ancestry cluster than the roughly 690-donor mean. A later analysis found that HLA-associated TCR beta chains were more clonally expanded and had lower generation probabilities than equally common non-associated chains. The sequencing pipeline was judged likely to have produced a cluster of highly shared sequence variants as a technical artifact. A later analysis reported that several top co-occurrence clusters appeared linked to parvovirus B19, influenza, CMV and Epstein-Barr virus. An association between a missense DCLRE1C variant and V-gene and J-gene trimming of TCR beta chains was found in a later genetic analysis and replicated in an independent cohort. In this cohort, only TCR beta chains were sequenced, and detectable features were limited by the absence of alpha or paired-chain data. Some IMGT-functional V segments, including TRBV6-2 and TRBV6-3, could not be distinguished by the 87-base-pair reads and were therefore excluded. A further reported finding was that TCR beta sequences accurately predicted the HLA-A and HLA-B alleles for most subjects in the first cohort. Strong co-occurrence of HLA alleles, especially DR and DQ, made assigning TCR associations to individual alleles difficult. The only immune exposure information available for the cohort was CMV serostatus. Because some donors lacked HLA typing at each locus, the association tests relied only on the typed subset.

For this clone: No antigen is known for it. Base qualities are not recorded, but no much larger clone differs from it by a single base.

In total, 666 healthy bone marrow donors made up the cohort. All cohort members were sampled while nominally healthy, although unrecorded immune exposures were likely present. The donor tested CMV seronegative, placing the donor among the 350 or so seronegative members of the cohort. Each donor provided a peripheral blood sample, and peripheral blood mononuclear cells were used for TCR beta sequencing. The Qiagen DNeasy Blood Extraction Kit was used to extract genomic DNA from the blood cell samples. Library generation was performed with the immunoSEQ multiplex PCR assay. The multiplex PCR relied on a mix of 60 forward primers for TCR Vbeta segments and 13 reverse primers for TCR Jbeta segments. The CDR3 region of rearranged TCR beta genes was amplified from genomic DNA with a multiplex PCR assay. On the Illumina HiSeq System, the amplified TCR beta libraries were sequenced as 87-base-pair reads. Per the source publication's procedure: In a later analysis, 77 million or so unique TCR beta chains were counted across the roughly 610 repertoires, and approximately 11 million of these chains were shared by at least two donors. A nearest-neighbor algorithm error-corrected the raw reads and collapsed the reads into unique sequences, merging closely related sequences to remove PCR and sequencing errors. Alignment of CDR3 sequences to IMGT reference sequences was used to assign V, D and J gene segments. For a sequence to be retained, at least a six-nucleotide match to both a V gene segment and a J gene segment was required. Rearrangements were called productive when the CDR3 lacked stop codons and stayed in frame with V and J; all others were non-productive. Following IMGT convention, CDR3 was defined as the stretch from the second conserved V-encoded cysteine up to the conserved J-encoded phenylalanine. In an earlier analysis of 500 to 650 of the donors, sequences lacking an unambiguous match to a single V gene segment were excluded. In an earlier analysis of a few hundred of the donors, a V segment was called functional when productive rearrangements were above 56.7%, and segregating when the standard deviation between donors exceeded 5%. A statistical classification framework was built to diagnose cytomegalovirus status from the catalog of TCR beta chain sequences. In a later analysis, V and J genes were assigned by comparing TCR nucleotide sequences against IMGT/GENE-DB human TR gene sequences. A later analysis assigned CDR3 sequences and most-parsimonious VDJ recombination scenarios with the TCRdist pipeline. In a later analysis, each TCR beta chain was defined by its CDR3 amino acid sequence together with its V-gene family, and reads without a unique V-gene family were excluded. To address suspected cross-contamination and a sequencing artifact, a later analysis removed some 620 highly shared, low-generation-probability nucleotide sequences. For each public chain, a later analysis derived a clonal expansion index from normalized ranks of inferred template counts within each repertoire. A later analysis computed generation probabilities with a VDJ recombination model fitted to out-of-frame rearrangements, and checked the results against IGoR. A later analysis scored TCR-TCR, TCR-HLA and TCR-CMV co-occurrence with hypergeometric tests, applying a repertoire-size bias correction to TCR pairs. False discovery rates were estimated in a later analysis by permuting HLA or CMV assignments 20 times. In a later analysis, co-occurring TCRs were grouped with DBSCAN, and TCRdist sequence similarity was added when clustering was performed within HLA-allele-positive subsets. Co-occurrence clustering excluded repertoires with fewer than 30,000 or more than 120,000 public chains, plus five with anomalous nucleotide sharing. Held by TCRdb, this immuneACCESS table contains in-frame sequences only and omits some clones. Under half of the omission traces to an unresolved V gene where checked; the cause of the rest is unknown. From that table come the V and J calls and clone size; the DNA was used to work out D and trimming. The sample contains 160,000 or so clones, less than 85% of them found a single time. The ten top clones hold about 4.5% of the sample.

Reading the germline V gene gives CDR1 KGHSH and CDR2 LQKENI. The V and J ends are trimmed by 2 bases and 4 bases, leaving 8 bases between them. There are 13 amino acids in the CDR3, from cysteine to phenylalanine inclusive. The DNA shown is the 39-base CDR3, in frame from base 1. The TCR sequence derives from a man between 35 and 55 years old in good health and CMV-seronegative. The chain was built from TRBV18 and TRBJ2-5, with no confident D gene call. The sequenced sample was PBMCs. In nucleotide form, the sequence is TGTGCCAGCTCACCAAAATCGGGAGAGACCCAGTACTTC. This sequence encodes CASSPKSGETQYF. Extended through the reference TRBV18 and TRBJ2-5 proteins, this CDR3 yields the full variable domain: NAGVMQNPRHLVRRRGQEARLRCSPMKGHSHVYWYRQLPEEGLKFMVYLQKENIIDESGMPKERFSAEFPKEGPSILRIQQVVRGDSAAYFCASSPKSGETQYFGPGTRLLVL.